This T cell receptor (beta chain) was retrieved from a study of T cell clonotyping in hematopoietic cell transplantation. The germline CDR1 and CDR2 sequences are SGDLS and YYNGEE. Trimming pared 1 base from V and 6 bases from J, leaving 10 bases between. This CDR3 comprises 13 residues. Measured with immunoSEQ multiplex PCR; TCRdb has only the in-frame clones, and not every one. The sample lists about 69,000 clones, roughly 94% seen once, with around 1.5% in the top ten. The source material was peripheral blood mononuclear cells. The chain employs TRBV9 and TRBJ1-2; a weak D match, TRBD1 (6 bases). This TCR was sampled from a man aged 50 to 59 in good health. Some clones in this sample may be carry-over from other donors' samples. The DNA of the CDR3 is TGTGCCAGCAGCGTAACAGGGACGAATGGCTACACCTTC. Translating it yields CASSVTGTNGYTF.